This T cell receptor (beta chain) comes out of a study of blood T cell repertoires in COVID-19. There are 15 residues in the CDR3. Germline CDR1 and CDR2: SGHRS and YFSETQ. Trimming cost V 5 bases and J 4 bases, with 19 bases left between them. Generated by immunoSEQ multiplex PCR, the TCRdb table keeps only in-frame clones and is missing some. There are about 380,000 clones in the sample; more than 70% occur only once, and approximately 1.2% lies in the top ten. Sequencing was carried out using PBMCs or T cells enriched from blood (not recorded which). This TCR derives from a young man who had recovered from COVID-19. V gene TRBV5-1 combines with J gene TRBJ2-7; D might be TRBD1 (6 bases). The CDR3 is CASRPGQLSAYEQYF. The CDR3, as DNA: TGCGCCAGCAGACCGGGACAACTTTCGGCTTACGAGCAGTACTTC.